This T cell receptor (beta chain) stems from a study of patients and donors after allogeneic stem cell transplantation. This CDR3 comprises 14 residues. V lost 6 bases to trimming and J lost 7 bases, with 16 bases between them. Germline values: CDR1 SNHLY, CDR2 FYNNEI. TCRdb fed the RT-PCR reads into MiXCR, producing one record per CDR3 protein. Here the sample spans more than 850,000 distinct CDR3 sequences, approximately 18% being singletons. The chain uses TRBV2 and TRBJ2-1; D ambiguous. Material: blood, either unsorted or a sorted T cell fraction (not recorded which). This clonotype was sampled from a human donor who was either an allogeneic HSCT recipient or a stem cell or donor lymphocyte infusion donor (not recorded which). It is not recorded whose cells these are; they may come from a transplant donor. The DNA of the CDR3 is TGTGCCAGCAGGGAAACAGCCCCTGTTAATGAGCAGTTCTTC. Translating gives CASRETAPVNEQFF.